The 19 T cell receptor beta chains presented below share a single source sample, sequenced in a study of blood T cell repertoires in COVID-19. Measured with immunoSEQ multiplex PCR; TCRdb has only the in-frame clones, and not every one. The table has more than 95,000 clones, 85% to 90% seen once; the top ten hold around 7.3%. Sample: peripheral blood. The receptors come from a man in his forties or fifties with acute or convalescent COVID-19.

This clone was recorded only once. The rearrangement joins TRBV27 to TRBJ1-2, with a weak D call TRBD1 (6 bases). CDR1 and CDR2 (germline): MNHEY, SMNVEV (reference sequence). The CDR3 extends over 14 amino acids. Trimming stripped 6 bases from V and 3 bases from J, with 14 bases between. CDR3 sequence (DNA): TGTGCCAGCAGGAGAGGTCAGGGGTACTATGGCTACACCTTC. This codes for CASRRGQGYYGYTF.

V usage is TRBV5-1 and J usage is TRBJ2-5; D possibly corresponds to TRBD1 (6 bases). The length of the CDR3 is 12 residues. Germline lookup yields CDR1 SGHRS and CDR2 YFSETQ. Trimming left V 8 bases short and J 1 base short, with 9 bases between. In nucleotides, the CDR3 is TGCGCCAGTGGGGGCTTCCAAGAGACCCAGTACTTC. Protein sequence: CASGGFQETQYF.

The chain employs TRBV30 and TRBJ1-1; 7 bases line up with TRBD1. This CDR3 comprises 16 residues. V lost 0 bases, J lost 0 bases, and 7 bases stayed unmatched. Germline CDR1 and CDR2: GTSNPN and SVGIG (reference sequence). The DNA of the CDR3 is TGTGCCTGGAGTGTACGGACAGGAGGTGTGAACACTGAAGCTTTCTTT. It specifies CAWSVRTGGVNTEAFF.

In its sample, this clone was seen a few times. The J gene is TRBJ1-5, the V gene TRBV6-2 or TRBV6-3; 7 bases align to TRBD1. CDR1 is MNHEY and CDR2 is SVGEGT in the germline V gene. V lost 2 bases and J lost 2; bases outside the gene matches: 18. This CDR3 spans 20 amino acids. CDR3 DNA sequence: TGTGCCAGCAGTTACGGTTTTAGAGGGGGCGTAGGAGGGGGCAATCAGCCCCAGCATTTT. It yields the protein CASSYGFRGGVGGGNQPQHF.

The chain combines TRBV10-2 with TRBJ2-7, with a tentative D call TRBD1 (5 bases). Germline V CDR1 and CDR2: WSHSY, SAAADI. The CDR3 is 13 amino acids. Trimming shortened V by 7 bases and J by 0 bases, and 10 bases separated the two germline ends. The CDR3 reads CASIAGNSYEQYF. In DNA, the CDR3 is TGCGCCAGCATCGCAGGGAACTCCTACGAGCAGTACTTC.

The CDR3 coding sequence is TGTGCCAGCATCGGGGCATCGACTGCCAGGGGGCGAAAGTGCAATCAGCCCCAGCATTTT. Translated: CASIGASTARGRKCNQPQHF. The rearrangement uses TRBV21-1 and TRBJ1-5; the table's D call, TRBD1, was not checked against the DNA. TRBV21-1 constitutes a pseudogene. The CDR3 runs to 20 residues.

This clone was seen a single time. The genes are TRBV5-4 and TRBJ2-1; 14 bases are shared with TRBD2. There are 15 residues in the CDR3. The J segment lost 9 bases and the V segment lost 7 bases, leaving 9 bases of the junction unmatched. Germline CDR1 SGHNT, CDR2 YYREEE (reference sequence). The CDR3 DNA is TGTGCCAGCGAAGGGGGACTAGCGGGAGAGGGTGAGCAGTTCTTC. This encodes CASEGGLAGEGEQFF.

This clone appeared a few times. The chain couples TRBV10-1 to TRBJ2-7; maybe TRBD2 (5 bases). CDR3 length: 13 amino acids. CDR1 WNHNN and CDR2 SYGVQD come from the germline V gene (reference sequence). V gave up 4 bases and J gave up 6 bases, with 13 bases separating them. In nucleotides, the CDR3 is TGCGCCAGCAGTGTAGCGATATCAGGCGAGCAGTACTTC. It is translated as CASSVAISGEQYF.

The chain has TRBV6-5 and TRBJ2-2; D is ambiguous. The ends were cut back, 4 bases at V and 4 bases at J, with 10 bases in the middle. In germline, CDR1 is MNHEY, CDR2 SVGAGI. The CDR3 covers 14 residues. This chain's CDR3 is CASSLAIRTGELFF. The DNA of the CDR3 is TGTGCCAGCAGTTTAGCCATCCGCACCGGGGAGCTGTTTTTT.

The rearrangement uses TRBV7-9 and TRBJ1-6; maybe TRBD1 (5 bases). Germline assignment: CDR1 SEHNR and CDR2 FQNEAQ (reference sequence). CDR3 size: 15 residues. Trimming took off 5 bases at V and 8 bases at J, with 16 bases between the two ends. The CDR3, as DNA: TGTGCCAGCAGCCCCGGTGACAGCGGGGATTCACCCCTCCACTTT. It codes for CASSPGDSGDSPLHF.

The chain is built from TRBV7-2 and TRBJ1-2; D possibly corresponds to TRBD1 (5 bases). V was clipped by 8 bases and J by 8 bases, with 15 bases between them. Germline V gives CDR1 SGHTA, CDR2 FQGNSA. This CDR3 region has 12 residues. In nucleotides, the CDR3 is TGTGCCAGCCGGGGGGGGAGCGAGGGCTACACCTTC. Amino acid sequence: CASRGGSEGYTF.

J is TRBJ2-5 and V is TRBV7-6; a weak D match, TRBD2 (6 bases). Germline V gives CDR1 SGHVS, CDR2 FNYEAQ. The CDR3 totals 12 residues. Trimming took 5 bases from V and 4 from J, leaving 8 bases between them. Here the CDR3 DNA reads TGTGCCAGCAGCCCGGAGGGAGAGACCCAGTACTTC. Its protein is CASSPEGETQYF.

The V call is TRBV6-5, the J call TRBJ2-2; TRBD2 might be the D (5 bases). From germline, CDR1 is MNHEY and CDR2 SVGAGI. V was pared by 7 bases and J by 5 bases, with 14 bases between. The CDR3 loop spans 14 amino acids. In DNA, the CDR3 is TGTGCCAGCACCGCGGGTCGTATGACCGGGGAGCTGTTTTTT. Translated: CASTAGRMTGELFF.

This sequence joins TRBV28 and TRBJ2-1; D is uncertain. This CDR3 spans 15 amino acids. The germline V and J ends were trimmed by 7 bases and 3 bases, with 16 bases remaining between them. CDR1 is MDHEN, CDR2 SYDVKM, per germline. The CDR3 DNA reads as TGTGCCAGCACCAATTCGGGTGGCAGCTACAATGAGCAGTTCTTC. As protein: CASTNSGGSYNEQFF.

The chain links TRBV11-1 to TRBJ2-7; weak D call: TRBD2 (6 bases). The CDR3 runs 15 residues. CDR1 is SGHAT and CDR2 is FQDESV in the germline V gene (reference sequence). Deletions cut 3 bases from V and 3 bases from J, with 15 bases between. CDR3 amino acids: CASSLVGREYYEQYF. The DNA of the CDR3 is TGTGCCAGCAGCTTGGTAGGACGGGAGTACTACGAGCAGTACTTC. The complete variable domain, with remaining parts taken from reference TRBV11-1 and TRBJ2-7, reads EAEVAQSPRYKITEKSQAVAFWCDPISGHATLYWYRQILGQGPELLVQFQDESVVDDSQLPKDRFSAERLKGVDSTLKIQPAELGDSAMYLCASSLVGREYYEQYFGPGTRLTVT.

This chain uses TRBV5-1 with TRBJ2-7; tentatively, D is TRBD1 (7 bases). V lost 0 bases, J lost 7 bases, and 14 bases lay in between. Germline V CDR1 and CDR2: SGHRS, YFSETQ. This CDR3 is built from 14 residues. As DNA, the CDR3 is TGCGCCAGCAGCTTGGTGGAGGGGGCGAGTGAGCAGTACTTC. This gives the protein CASSLVEGASEQYF. The entire variable domain, with the rest obtained from reference TRBV5-1 and TRBJ2-7, is as follows: KAGVTQTPRYLIKTRGQQVTLSCSPISGHRSVSWYQQTPGQGLQFLFEYFSETQRNKGNFPGRFSGRQFSNSRSEMNVSTLELGDSALYLCASSLVEGASEQYFGPGTRLTVT.

The chain has TRBV5-1 and TRBJ1-3; D possibly corresponds to TRBD1 (5 bases). Trimming took off 3 bases at V and 7 bases at J, with 14 bases between the two ends. The germline gives CDR1 SGHRS, CDR2 YFSETQ. CDR3 length: 14 amino acids. This chain's CDR3 is CASSSGQMGNTIYF. DNA for the CDR3: TGCGCCAGCAGCTCCGGACAAATGGGGAACACCATATATTTT.

The rearrangement links TRBV7-8 to TRBJ1-3; 7 bases are shared with TRBD1. V shed 5 bases, J shed 2 bases, and the junction held 6 bases outside the gene matches. CDR1 is SGHVS, CDR2 FQNEAQ, per germline. This CDR3 has 15 amino acids. Here the CDR3 DNA reads TGTGCCAGCAGCCTCAGGGGGGACGCTGGAAACACCATATATTTT. It encodes CASSLRGDAGNTIYF.

The chain has TRBV21-1 and TRBJ1-5. TRBV21-1 is reported as a pseudogene. The CDR3 runs to 13 residues. The CDR3 bases are TGTGCCAGCAGCAAGGGAGCTAATCAGCCCCAGCATTTT. It yields the protein CASSKGANQPQHF.